This note documents a single TCR beta chain sequence. This clone came up once. This receptor's antigen is unknown. No base quality values were provided; no much bigger clone lies one nucleotide off. The immunoSEQ Assay, a bias-controlled multiplex PCR, was used to amplify TCRbeta CDR3 regions from genomic DNA. On the study's bioinformatics: The number of nucleated cells in each sample was estimated from the amplification of reference gene primers within the assay. To quantify the absolute abundance of each unique TCRbeta CDR3 rearrangement, sequence reads were collapsed and filtered. For each sample, productive Simpson clonality was calculated as the square root of Simpson's diversity index over productive rearrangements. Here the immuneACCESS table is served through TCRdb, limited to in-frame sequences with V and J called. Missing clones are a known gap in these copies; in checked studies unresolved V genes cover under half, and the rest lacks a known reason. The V and J calls and clone size are taken from that table; D and trimming were inferred from the DNA. The sample includes 60,000 to 95,000 clones, with about 92% observed a single time. The ten largest make up roughly 15% of the sample.

CDR1 and CDR2, looked up from the germline V gene, are MDHEN and SYDVKM. The germline ends are 13 bases apart after V is trimmed by 4 bases and J by 7 bases. The CDR3, from cysteine to phenylalanine, totals 13 residues. Left in the record is the CDR3 DNA by itself, 39 bases read in frame from the first base. This specimen belongs to a study of blood T cell repertoires in COVID-19 (dated by TCRdb to the early 2020s). For context, the study as a whole: The collaborator samples originated in the United States, Italy and Spain and spanned the acute and convalescent phases of COVID-19. The repertoires were made available in a free public database intended to serve as a resource for research on the immune response to SARS-CoV-2. Deeply sampled blood TCRbeta repertoires from subjects exposed to, actively infected with, or recovered from COVID-19 were included in the dataset. The samples were drawn from the first 160 participants of the ongoing ImmuneRACE study and from over 950 subjects provided by 6 global collaborators. Where HLA class I and class II types were available, the types were taken from metadata supplied by the sample provider, not from assay-based typing. The sample metadata nearly always contained a de-identified subject ID, COVID-19 status, age in years and sex. The prospective study material was composed of cDNA or gDNA derived from T cells, B-cell-depleted T cells, or PBMCs. The paper's findings and limits, for the study overall: The amount of clinical and demographic metadata varied by source and participant and was provided uncurated.

The collaborating institutions used their own protocols to collect whole blood in K2EDTA tubes. Collaborator samples were shipped for TCRbeta analysis as frozen whole blood, isolated PBMCs, or DNA extracted from either sample type. The chain was built from TRBV28 and TRBJ1-2; the best D guess is TRBD1, with 6 bases matching. The clonotype was recovered from a woman of 80 years or more with active or convalescent COVID-19. The sequenced sample consisted of peripheral blood. The CDR3 sequence is CASSSSGTLGYTF. The base sequence is TGTGCCAGCAGTTCCTCCGGGACACTTGGCTACACCTTC.